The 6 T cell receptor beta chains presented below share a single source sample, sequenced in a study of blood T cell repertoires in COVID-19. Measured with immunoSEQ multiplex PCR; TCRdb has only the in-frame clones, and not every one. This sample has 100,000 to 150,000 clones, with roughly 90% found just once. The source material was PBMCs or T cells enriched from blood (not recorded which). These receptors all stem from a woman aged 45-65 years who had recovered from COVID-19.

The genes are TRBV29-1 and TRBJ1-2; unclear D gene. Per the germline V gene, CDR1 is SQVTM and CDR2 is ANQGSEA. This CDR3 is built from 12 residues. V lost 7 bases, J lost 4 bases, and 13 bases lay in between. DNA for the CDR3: TGCAGCGCGGATACCGAGAGCTATGGCTACACCTTC. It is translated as CSADTESYGYTF.

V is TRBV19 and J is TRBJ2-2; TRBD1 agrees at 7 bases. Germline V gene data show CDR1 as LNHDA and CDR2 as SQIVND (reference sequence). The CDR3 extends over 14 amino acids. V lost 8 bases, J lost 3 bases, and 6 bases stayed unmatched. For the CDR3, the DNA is TGTGCCAGTTCGCCAGGGACAGACACCGGGGAGCTGTTTTTT. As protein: CASSPGTDTGELFF.

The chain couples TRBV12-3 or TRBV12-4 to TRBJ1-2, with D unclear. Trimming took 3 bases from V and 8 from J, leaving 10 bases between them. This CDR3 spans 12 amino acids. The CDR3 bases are TGTGCCAGCAGTTTGTTCGGGAGAGGCTACACCTTC. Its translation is CASSLFGRGYTF.

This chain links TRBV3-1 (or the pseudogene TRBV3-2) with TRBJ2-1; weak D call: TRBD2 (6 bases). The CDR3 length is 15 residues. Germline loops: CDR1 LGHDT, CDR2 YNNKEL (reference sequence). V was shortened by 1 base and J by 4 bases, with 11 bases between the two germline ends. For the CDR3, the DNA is TGTGCCAGCAGCCAAGCGGGTAGCGGTTACAATGAGCAGTTCTTC. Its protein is CASSQAGSGYNEQFF.

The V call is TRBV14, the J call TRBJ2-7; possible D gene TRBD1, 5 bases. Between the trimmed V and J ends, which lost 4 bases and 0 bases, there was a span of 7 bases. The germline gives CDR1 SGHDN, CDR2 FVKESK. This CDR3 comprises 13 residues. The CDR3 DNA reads TGTGCCAGCAGCCGACAGAACTCCTACGAGCAGTACTTC. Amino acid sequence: CASSRQNSYEQYF.

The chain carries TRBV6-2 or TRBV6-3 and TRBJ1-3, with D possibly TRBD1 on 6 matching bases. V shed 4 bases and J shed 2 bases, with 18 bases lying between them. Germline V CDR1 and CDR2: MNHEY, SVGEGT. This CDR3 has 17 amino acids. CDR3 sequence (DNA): TGTGCCAGCAGTTCGCCTGACAGGAGTCTCCCTGGAAACACCATATATTTT. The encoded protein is CASSSPDRSLPGNTIYF.